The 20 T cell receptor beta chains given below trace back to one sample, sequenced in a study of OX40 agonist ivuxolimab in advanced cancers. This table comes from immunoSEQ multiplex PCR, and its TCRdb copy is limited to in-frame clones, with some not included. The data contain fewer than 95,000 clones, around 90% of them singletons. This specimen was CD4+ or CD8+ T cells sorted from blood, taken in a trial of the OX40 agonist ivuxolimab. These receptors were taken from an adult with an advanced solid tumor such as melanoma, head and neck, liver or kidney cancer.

DNA for the CDR3: TGTGCCAGCAGGAGGGCCACCGGGGAGCTGTTTTTT. Encoded protein: CASRRATGELFF. The rearrangement uses TRBV7-3 and TRBJ2-2, with D perhaps matching TRBD2 (5 bases). CDR1 and CDR2 from the germline V gene are SGHTA and FQGTGA. The CDR3 spans 12 residues. With 6 bases removed from V and 4 bases from J, the gap between germline ends came to 6 bases. Variable domain in full (rest from reference TRBV7-3 and TRBJ2-2): GAGVSQTPSNKVTEKGKYVELRCDPISGHTALYWYRQSLGQGPEFLIYFQGTGAADDSGLPNDRFFAVRPEGSVSTLKIQRTERGDSAVYLCASRRATGELFFGEGSRLTVL.

DNA for the CDR3: TGTGCCAGCAGCTTTGAGGGATCCTATAATTCACCCCTCCACTTT. Its protein product is CASSFEGSYNSPLHF. The V gene is TRBV5-6, the J gene TRBJ1-6; D is unresolved. The germline V gene has CDR1 SGHDT and CDR2 YYEEEE. The V gene lost 2 bases and the J gene lost 1 base, with 7 bases spanning the gap. The CDR3 has 15 residues.

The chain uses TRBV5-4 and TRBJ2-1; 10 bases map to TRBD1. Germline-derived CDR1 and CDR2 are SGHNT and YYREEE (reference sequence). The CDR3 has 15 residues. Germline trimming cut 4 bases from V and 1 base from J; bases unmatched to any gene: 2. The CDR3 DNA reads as TGTGCCAGCAGCCCGGGACAGGGGTCCTACAATGAGCAGTTCTTC. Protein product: CASSPGQGSYNEQFF.

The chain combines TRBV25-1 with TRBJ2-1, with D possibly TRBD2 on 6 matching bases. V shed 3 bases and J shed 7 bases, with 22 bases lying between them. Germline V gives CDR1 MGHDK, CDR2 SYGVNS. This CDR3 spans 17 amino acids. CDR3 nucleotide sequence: TGTGCCAGCAGTGAGGGCCACCACTCCTGGGGAGGTAATGAGCAGTTCTTC. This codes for CASSEGHHSWGGNEQFF.

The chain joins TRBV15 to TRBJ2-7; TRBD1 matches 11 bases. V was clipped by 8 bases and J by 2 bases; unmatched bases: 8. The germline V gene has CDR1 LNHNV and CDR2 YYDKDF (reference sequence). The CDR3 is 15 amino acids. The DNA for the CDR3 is TGTGCCACCGAACCGGGACAGGGGGTTACCTACGAGCAGTACTTC. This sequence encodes CATEPGQGVTYEQYF.

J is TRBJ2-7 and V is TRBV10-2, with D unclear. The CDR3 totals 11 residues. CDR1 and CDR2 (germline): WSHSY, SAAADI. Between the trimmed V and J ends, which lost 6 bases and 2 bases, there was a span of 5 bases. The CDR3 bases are TGCGCCAGCAGAATCGCCTACGAGCAGTACTTC. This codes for CASRIAYEQYF.

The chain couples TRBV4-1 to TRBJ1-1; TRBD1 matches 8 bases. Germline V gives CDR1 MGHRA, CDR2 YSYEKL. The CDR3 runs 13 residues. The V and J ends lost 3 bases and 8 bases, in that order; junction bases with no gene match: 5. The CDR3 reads CASSHAGGSEAFF. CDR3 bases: TGCGCCAGCAGCCACGCAGGGGGCTCAGAAGCTTTCTTT.

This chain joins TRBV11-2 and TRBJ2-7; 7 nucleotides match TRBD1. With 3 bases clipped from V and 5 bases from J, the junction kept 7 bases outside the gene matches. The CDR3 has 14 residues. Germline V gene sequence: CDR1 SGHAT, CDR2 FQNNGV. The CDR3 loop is CASSFEQGRDEQYF. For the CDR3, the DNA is TGTGCCAGCAGCTTCGAACAGGGGCGGGACGAGCAGTACTTC.

CDR3 DNA: TGCGCCAGCAGCCAAGACAGGGGGCAGTACGAGCAGTACTTC. Protein product: CASSQDRGQYEQYF. The V gene is TRBV4-1, the J gene TRBJ2-7; 8 bases are shared with TRBD1. Trimming cost V 0 bases and J 4 bases; bases outside gene matches: 2. The CDR3 totals 14 residues. Germline V CDR1 and CDR2: MGHRA, YSYEKL.

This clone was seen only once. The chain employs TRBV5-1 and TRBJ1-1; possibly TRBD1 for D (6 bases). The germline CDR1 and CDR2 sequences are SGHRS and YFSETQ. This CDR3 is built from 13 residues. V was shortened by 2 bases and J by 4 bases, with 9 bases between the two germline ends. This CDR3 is CASSFEGGTEAFF. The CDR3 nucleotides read TGCGCCAGCAGCTTTGAGGGGGGCACTGAAGCTTTCTTT.

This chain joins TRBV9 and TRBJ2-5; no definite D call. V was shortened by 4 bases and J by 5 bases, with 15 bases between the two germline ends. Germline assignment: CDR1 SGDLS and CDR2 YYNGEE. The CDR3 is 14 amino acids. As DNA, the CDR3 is TGTGCCAGCAGCCCTAAAGGGAAATCTGAGACCCAGTACTTC. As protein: CASSPKGKSETQYF. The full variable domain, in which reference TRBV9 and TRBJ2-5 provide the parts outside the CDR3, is DSGVTQTPKHLITATGQRVTLRCSPRSGDLSVYWYQQSLDQGLQFLIQYYNGEERAKGNILERFSAQQFPDLHSELNLSSLELGDSALYFCASSPKGKSETQYFGPGTRLLVL.

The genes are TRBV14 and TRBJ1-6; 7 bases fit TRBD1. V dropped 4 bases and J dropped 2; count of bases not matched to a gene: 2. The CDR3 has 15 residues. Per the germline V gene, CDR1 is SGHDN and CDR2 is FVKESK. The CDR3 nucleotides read TGTGCCAGCAGCCCGGGGACAGCCTATAATTCACCCCTCCACTTT. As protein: CASSPGTAYNSPLHF.

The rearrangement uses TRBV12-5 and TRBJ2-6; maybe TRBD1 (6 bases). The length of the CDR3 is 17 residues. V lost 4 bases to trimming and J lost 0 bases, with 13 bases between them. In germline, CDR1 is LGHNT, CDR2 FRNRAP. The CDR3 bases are TGTGCTAGTGGTTCAGGGACACGTTCCTCTGGGGCCAACGTCCTGACTTTC. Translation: CASGSGTRSSGANVLTF. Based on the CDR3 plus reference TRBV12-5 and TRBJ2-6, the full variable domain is DARVTQTPRHKVTEMGQEVTMRCQPILGHNTVFWYRQTMMQGLELLAYFRNRAPLDDSGMPKDRFSAEMPDATLATLKIQPSEPRDSAVYFCASGSGTRSSGANVLTFGAGSRLTVL.

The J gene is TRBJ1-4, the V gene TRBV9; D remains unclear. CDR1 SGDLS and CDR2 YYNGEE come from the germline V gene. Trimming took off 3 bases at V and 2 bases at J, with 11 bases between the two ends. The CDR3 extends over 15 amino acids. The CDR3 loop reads CASSAAPKTNEKLFF. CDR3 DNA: TGTGCCAGCAGCGCAGCCCCTAAGACTAATGAAAAACTGTTTTTT.

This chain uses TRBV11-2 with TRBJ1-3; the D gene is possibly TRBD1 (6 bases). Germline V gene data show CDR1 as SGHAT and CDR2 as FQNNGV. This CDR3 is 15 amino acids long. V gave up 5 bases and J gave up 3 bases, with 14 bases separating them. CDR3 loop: CASSDTGTYGNTIYF. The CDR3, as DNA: TGTGCCAGCAGCGACACCGGGACATATGGAAACACCATATATTTT. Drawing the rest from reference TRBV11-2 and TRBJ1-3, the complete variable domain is EAGVAQSPRYKIIEKRQSVAFWCNPISGHATLYWYQQILGQGPKLLIQFQNNGVVDDSQLPKDRFSAERLKGVDSTLKIQPAKLEDSAVYLCASSDTGTYGNTIYFGEGSWLTVV.

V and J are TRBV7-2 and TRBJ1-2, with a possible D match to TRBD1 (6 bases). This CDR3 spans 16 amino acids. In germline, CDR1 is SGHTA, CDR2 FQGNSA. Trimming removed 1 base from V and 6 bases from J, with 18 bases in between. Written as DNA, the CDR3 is TGTGCCAGCAGCTTAGGGCCTCCAGGGGTTGGTGATGGCTACACCTTC. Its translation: CASSLGPPGVGDGYTF. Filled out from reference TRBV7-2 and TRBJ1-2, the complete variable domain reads GAGVSQSPSNKVTEKGKDVELRCDPISGHTALYWYRQSLGQGLEFLIYFQGNSAPDKSGLPSDRFSAERTGGSVSTLTIQRTQQEDSAVYLCASSLGPPGVGDGYTFGSGTRLTVV.

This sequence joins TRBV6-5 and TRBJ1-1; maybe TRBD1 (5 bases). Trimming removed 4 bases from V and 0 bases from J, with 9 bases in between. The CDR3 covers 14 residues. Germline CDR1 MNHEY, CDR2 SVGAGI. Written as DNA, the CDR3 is TGTGCCAGCAGTTTCGGGGGTATGAACACTGAAGCTTTCTTT. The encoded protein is CASSFGGMNTEAFF.

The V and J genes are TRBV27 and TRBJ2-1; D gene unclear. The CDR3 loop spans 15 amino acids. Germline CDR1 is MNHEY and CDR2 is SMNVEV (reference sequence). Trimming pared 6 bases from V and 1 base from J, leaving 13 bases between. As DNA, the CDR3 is TGTGCCAGCAGAACTATAGCTCTTTCCTACAATGAGCAGTTCTTC. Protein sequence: CASRTIALSYNEQFF.

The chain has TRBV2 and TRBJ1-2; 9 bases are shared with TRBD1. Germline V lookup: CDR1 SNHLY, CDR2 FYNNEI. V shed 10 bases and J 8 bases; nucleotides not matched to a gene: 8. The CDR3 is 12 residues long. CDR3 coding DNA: TGTGCCAAAGTAACAGGGGGCCGGGGCTACACCTTC. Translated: CAKVTGGRGYTF. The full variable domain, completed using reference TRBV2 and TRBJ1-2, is EPEVTQTPSHQVTQMGQEVILRCVPISNHLYFYWYRQILGQKVEFLVSFYNNEISEKSEIFDDQFSVERPDGSNFTLKIRSTKLEDSAMYFCAKVTGGRGYTFGSGTRLTVV.

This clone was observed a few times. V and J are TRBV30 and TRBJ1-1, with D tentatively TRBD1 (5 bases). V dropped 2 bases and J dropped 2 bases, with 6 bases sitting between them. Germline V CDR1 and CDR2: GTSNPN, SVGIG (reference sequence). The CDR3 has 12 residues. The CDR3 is CAWSQGNTEAFF. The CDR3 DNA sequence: TGTGCCTGGAGTCAGGGTAACACTGAAGCTTTCTTT.